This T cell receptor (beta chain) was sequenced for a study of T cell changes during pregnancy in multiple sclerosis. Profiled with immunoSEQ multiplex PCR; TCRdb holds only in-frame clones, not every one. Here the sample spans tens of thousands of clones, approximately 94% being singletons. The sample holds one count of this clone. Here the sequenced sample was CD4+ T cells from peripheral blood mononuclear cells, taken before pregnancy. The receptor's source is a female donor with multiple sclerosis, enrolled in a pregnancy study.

CDR3 DNA: TGTGCCAGCCGGACCCCGGGACAGGGAGACGGGGCCAACGTCCTGACTTTC. This translates into CASRTPGQGDGANVLTF. The gene calls are TRBV2 and TRBJ2-6; the match to TRBD1 covers 9 bases. V shed 8 bases and J 4 bases; nucleotides not matched to a gene: 12. The V gene's germline CDR1 is SNHLY and CDR2 FYNNEI. CDR3 size: 17 residues.